This TCR beta chain is from a study of shared clonotypes between healthy human individuals. Findings of the study overall: As a rule, naive subsets had a larger estimated richness than memory subsets. Lower generation probabilities were found for non-shared clonotypes than for those shared by all four donors.

This CDR3 comprises 15 residues. Per germline, CDR1 MDHEN and CDR2 SYDVKM. V lost 7 bases and J 4 bases, leaving 20 bases between the germline ends. CD8 cells classed as naive were CD45RO-negative and positively selected for CCR7, excluding terminally differentiated effector memory CD45RA+ cells. Splitting of each subset's genomic DNA was done evenly across several immunoSEQ plates. The repertoire was sequenced with immunoSEQ multiplex PCR; TCRdb's copy has only in-frame clones and lacks some. Among some 600,000 clones listed, roughly 96% were seen once. To note about this clone: The antigen remains undetermined.

The sample consisted of naive CD8+ T cells sorted from blood. The sequence was obtained from a woman aged 25 to 45 in good health. The chain uses TRBV28 and TRBJ2-7, with D possibly matching TRBD1 (6 bases). The CDR3 nucleotides are TGTGCCAGCACCTTAGTCCGGGACATGACTTACGAGCAGTACTTC. It encodes CASTLVRDMTYEQYF.